Following are 7 T cell receptor beta chains from one sample sequenced in a study of metastatic and nonmetastatic thyroid tumors. TCRdb re-analyzed the PCR reads through MiXCR. The table has approximately 12,000 clones, about 30% seen once. The entire patient cohort was treatment-naive prior to thyroid surgery. The sample comprised tumor tissue. The receptors stem from a female donor with papillary thyroid cancer or a benign thyroid nodule (not recorded which). Some clones in this sample may be carry-over from other donors' samples.

This clone is medium-sized (0.01 to 0.1%). The V gene is TRBV5-1, the J gene TRBJ2-5, with TRBD1 matching over 8 bases. After removal of 4 bases from V and 4 bases from J, the junction contained 6 bases not matched to a gene. Germline-derived CDR1 and CDR2 are SGHRS and YFSETQ. The CDR3 is 14 residues long. CDR3 region: CASSSGQGLETQYF. The CDR3 bases are TGCGCCAGCAGCAGCGGACAGGGCTTAGAGACCCAGTACTTC.

V and J are TRBV7-2 and TRBJ1-5, with D hard to call. Germline V CDR1 and CDR2: SGHTA, FQGNSA. The CDR3 spans 15 residues. Trimming pared 1 base from V and 9 bases from J, leaving 16 bases between. The CDR3 nucleotides are TGTGCCAGCAGCTTAGACTTCCAATCCCACGGGCCCCAGCATTTT. It encodes CASSLDFQSHGPQHF.

This sequence joins TRBV6-1 and TRBJ1-6; a weak D match, TRBD1 (5 bases). The CDR3 sequence is 13 residues long. V was pared by 3 bases and J by 10 bases, with 10 bases between. Germline V gene lookup returns CDR1 MNHNS and CDR2 SASEGT. CDR3 sequence: CASSDREESPLHF. The CDR3 coding sequence is TGTGCCAGCAGTGACAGGGAAGAATCACCCCTCCACTTT.

This clone was counted ten times or more. V is TRBV5-6 and J is TRBJ1-5; D may be TRBD1 (5 bases). The length of the CDR3 is 16 residues. Germline V gene lookup returns CDR1 SGHDT and CDR2 YYEEEE. V was shortened by 0 bases and J by 0 bases, with 10 bases between the two germline ends. The CDR3 spells CASSLGSGNSNQPQHF. The DNA of the CDR3 is TGTGCCAGCAGCTTGGGGTCAGGGAATAGCAATCAGCCCCAGCATTTT.

The V gene is TRBV19, the J gene TRBJ2-1; TRBD2 agrees at 10 bases. The V gene's germline CDR1 is LNHDA and CDR2 SQIVND (reference sequence). V trimming: 2 bases; J trimming: 8 bases; junction bases outside the gene matches: 9. The CDR3 loop spans 16 amino acids. The chain's CDR3 is CASSIWGVAGGYEQFF. Written as DNA, the CDR3 is TGTGCCAGTAGTATATGGGGAGTAGCGGGAGGTTATGAGCAGTTCTTC.

This clone was observed at least ten times. A much larger clone sits a single nucleotide away, making a read error possible. This sample includes further DNA sequences coding for the same CDR3. The chain uses TRBV28 and TRBJ2-2; a possible D gene is TRBD2 (6 bases). Germline loops: CDR1 MDHEN, CDR2 SYDVKM. Trimming left V 3 bases short and J 3 bases short, with 14 bases between. CDR3 length: 16 residues. DNA of the CDR3: TGTGCCAGCAGTTTTAGGGCGGGGTGGGACACCGGGGAGCTGTTTTTT. Translated, it gives CASSFRAGWDTGELFF.

This clone was observed at least ten times. The rearrangement joins TRBV7-9 to TRBJ2-5; D call uncertain. This CDR3 has 14 residues. Looked up from germline, CDR1 is SEHNR and CDR2 is FQNEAQ (reference sequence). V lost 6 bases, J lost 2 bases, and 13 bases lay in between. CDR3 sequence reads: CASSESGWQETQYF. CDR3 nucleotides: TGTGCCAGCAGTGAGTCTGGGTGGCAAGAGACCCAGTACTTC.